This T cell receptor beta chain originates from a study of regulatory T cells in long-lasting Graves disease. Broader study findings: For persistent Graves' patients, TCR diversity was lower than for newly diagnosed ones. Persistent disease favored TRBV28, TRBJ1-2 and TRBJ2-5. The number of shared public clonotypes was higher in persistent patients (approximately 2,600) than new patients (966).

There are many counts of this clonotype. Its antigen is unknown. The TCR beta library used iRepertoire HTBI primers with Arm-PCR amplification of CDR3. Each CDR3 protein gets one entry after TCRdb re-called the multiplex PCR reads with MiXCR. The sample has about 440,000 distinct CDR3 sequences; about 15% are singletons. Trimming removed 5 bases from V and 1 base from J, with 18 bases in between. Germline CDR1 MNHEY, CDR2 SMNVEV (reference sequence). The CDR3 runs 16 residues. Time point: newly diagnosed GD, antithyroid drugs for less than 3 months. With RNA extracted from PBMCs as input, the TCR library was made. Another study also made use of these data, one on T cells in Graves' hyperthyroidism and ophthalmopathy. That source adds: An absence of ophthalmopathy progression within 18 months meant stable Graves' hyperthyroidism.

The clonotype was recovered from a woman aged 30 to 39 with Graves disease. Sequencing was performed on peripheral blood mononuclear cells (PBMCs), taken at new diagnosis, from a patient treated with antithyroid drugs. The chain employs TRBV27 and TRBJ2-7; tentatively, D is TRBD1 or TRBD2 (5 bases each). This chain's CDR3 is CASSPTRGVVSYEQYF. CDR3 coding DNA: TGTGCCAGCAGTCCTACGCGAGGGGTCGTATCCTACGAGCAGTACTTC.